This T cell receptor beta chain was profiled in a study of human T cells and chemical hapten exposure. The CDR3 runs 15 residues. The germline gives CDR1 KGHSH, CDR2 LQKENI. The V end was cut by 5 bases, the J end by 7 bases, with 20 bases between. This clonotype was observed a handful of times. As to time point: patch test 1, 2 weeks after DPC sensitization. Indicated treatment: therapeutic diphenylcyclopropenone sensitization with weekly scalp DPC. TCRdb passed the RACE reads through MiXCR, listing each CDR3 protein once. The data hold around 190,000 distinct CDR3 sequences, with more than 20% observed a single time.

The chain employs TRBV18 and TRBJ1-2, with a tentative D call TRBD1 (5 bases). This sequence originates from a woman in her forties or fifties with alopecia areata. Some clones in this sample may be carry-over from other donors' samples. The specimen was whole blood, collected in connection with sensitization to the hapten diphenylcyclopropenone (DPC). The CDR3 region has the DNA TGTGCCAGCTCAGAATCTAGGGACCGGTTTCGTGGCTACACCTTC. It specifies CASSESRDRFRGYTF.